These 18 T cell receptor beta chains came from one sample sequenced in a study of T cells in women clearing cervical HPV infection. Using immunoSEQ multiplex PCR, the repertoire was profiled, and TCRdb retains in-frame clones only, with some absent. Recorded for this sample: some 20,000 clones. The specimen was blood buffy coat. The receptors were gathered from a woman between 18 and 70 years old with a cervical HPV16 infection that either progressed to CIN3+ or cleared (not recorded which).

About this clone itself: The CDR3 end falls 3 residues outside the read, so it is completed with the germline J gene. The chain recombines TRBV6-2 or TRBV6-3 with TRBJ1-1; D call uncertain. V was clipped by 4 bases and J by 3 bases, with 12 bases between them. CDR1 is MNHEY and CDR2 is SVGEGT in the germline V gene. The length of the CDR3 is 14 residues. Partial CDR3 DNA: TGTGCCAGCAGTTTCCACTTCTTCGACACTGAA. Translation gives CASSFHFFDTE. The CDR3 in its entirety is CASSFHFFDTEAFF.

Of note for this clone: The sequence runs out 3 residues before the end of the CDR3; the remainder is reconstructed from the germline J gene. The chain recombines TRBV7-9 with TRBJ1-2, with TRBD1 identical over 7 bases. Per the germline V gene, CDR1 is SEHNR and CDR2 is FQNEAQ (reference sequence). V gave up 1 base and J gave up 6 bases; unmatched junction bases: 5. The CDR3 runs 14 residues. CDR3: CASSLGQGMNGYTF. CDR3 bases read: TGTGCCAGCAGCTTAGGACAGGGAATGAATGGC.

This clone is deemed medium-sized by its frequency. CDR3 sequence: CASSQDWGREYNEQFF. The CDR3 DNA, read in part, is TGTGCCAGCAGCCAAGATTGGGGCAGGGAGTACAATGAG. The V gene is TRBV14, the J gene TRBJ2-1; D may correspond to TRBD1 or TRBD2 (5 bases each). The CDR3 goes on 3 residues after the read ends, and that part is filled in from the germline J gene. CDR1 and CDR2 (germline): SGHDN, FVKESK. V was trimmed by 0 bases and J by 4 bases, leaving 13 bases between them. The CDR3 consists of 16 residues.

Notes on this clone: The read stops 3 residues short of the end of the CDR3; the missing end is completed from the germline J gene. The chain carries TRBV20-1 and TRBJ2-3; TRBD2 matches 8 bases. The CDR3 spans 15 residues. CDR1 is DFQATT and CDR2 is SNEGSKA in the germline V gene (reference sequence). This CDR3 is CSARGGGGWQETQYF. The DNA read from the CDR3 is TGCAGTGCTAGGGGCGGCGGGGGGTGGCAAGAGACG.

Concerning this clone: The CDR3 end lies 3 residues beyond the end of the read and is filled in from the germline J gene. This chain uses TRBV9 with TRBJ1-1; D is uncertain. Germline loops: CDR1 SGDLS, CDR2 YYNGEE. The CDR3 contains 15 residues. The CDR3 spells CASSVVSGEGIRAFF. The sequenced CDR3 bases are TGTGCCAGCAGCGTAGTATCAGGAGAAGGTATTAGG.

About this clone itself: The observed sequence ends 3 residues before the CDR3 terminus, with the missing tail filled in from the germline J gene. This sequence joins TRBV20-1 and TRBJ2-3, with TRBD2 identical over 10 bases. V lost 1 base, J lost 7 bases, and 17 bases stayed unmatched. CDR1 and CDR2 (germline): DFQATT, SNEGSKA (reference sequence). The CDR3 runs 18 residues. CDR3 amino acids: CSARVVRSGGAQSNTQYF. The CDR3 DNA, read in part, is TGCAGTGCTAGAGTAGTCCGCAGCGGGGGGGCGCAATCGAATACG.

On this clone: The read gets to within 3 residues of the CDR3 end, and the germline J gene fills in the rest. J is TRBJ2-5 and V is TRBV14; D ambiguous. The CDR3 has 13 amino acids. The germline V gene has CDR1 SGHDN and CDR2 FVKESK. Trimming left V 0 bases short and J 5 bases short, with 7 bases between. Partial CDR3 DNA: TGTGCCAGCAGCCAAGATTTCCGGGAGACC. This codes for CASSQDFRET. The complete CDR3 protein is CASSQDFRETQYF.

As for this clone: The CDR3 end falls 3 residues outside the read, so it is completed with the germline J gene. The chain has TRBV12-3 or TRBV12-4 and TRBJ1-6, with 7 bases lining up with TRBD1. The CDR3 has 14 residues. J gave up 6 bases and V 4 bases, and 3 bases lay outside the gene matches. The sequenced part of the CDR3 DNA is TGTGCCAGCAGTTCGACAGGGAGTAATTCACCC. It yields the protein CASSSTGSNSP. The whole CDR3 reads CASSSTGSNSPLHF.

A note on this clone: The sequence runs out 3 residues before the end of the CDR3; the remainder is reconstructed from the germline J gene. The rearrangement links TRBV7-9 to TRBJ2-2; 7 nucleotides match TRBD1. V was pared by 4 bases and J by 5 bases, with 4 bases of the junction left unmatched. CDR1 SEHNR and CDR2 FQNEAQ come from the germline V gene (reference sequence). CDR3 length: 14 residues. The CDR3: CASSSGQPTGELFF. Incomplete CDR3 DNA: TGTGCCAGCAGCTCGGGACAGCCGACCGGGGAG.

In the case of this clone: The sequenced fragment ends 3 residues before the CDR3 boundary, so the rest is inferred from the germline J gene. The genes are TRBV20-1 and TRBJ2-1; D tentatively reads TRBD1 or TRBD2 (5 bases each). Between the trimmed V and J ends, which lost 6 bases and 7 bases, there was a span of 16 bases. Germline V gene sequence: CDR1 DFQATT, CDR2 SNEGSKA (reference sequence). The CDR3 spans 13 residues. CDR3 DNA, as far as it was read: TGCAGTGCCCCCAGGGCCGGAGGTAATGAG. Amino acids: CSAPRAGGNE. The entire CDR3 sequence reads CSAPRAGGNEQFF.

Note on this clone: The missing CDR3 end, 3 residues past where the read stops, is filled in from the germline J gene. V usage is TRBV4-1 and J usage is TRBJ1-4; 8 nucleotides align to TRBD1. CDR3 length: 18 amino acids. Trimming removed 7 bases from V and 5 bases from J; junction bases left unmatched: 18. The germline CDR1 and CDR2 sequences are MGHRA and YSYEKL. The part of the CDR3 DNA that was read is TGCGCCAGCAAAAGGCGGCCCGCATTGGACAGGGAAAATGAAAAA. Protein sequence: CASKRRPALDRENEK. The CDR3 as a whole reads CASKRRPALDRENEKLFF.

Concerning this clone: The CDR3 is cut off 3 residues early in the read; its end comes from the germline J gene. This chain joins TRBV7-2 and TRBJ1-2; D is perhaps TRBD1 (6 bases). The CDR3 has 15 amino acids. The V end lost 5 bases, the J end lost 2 bases, and 15 bases lay between the germline ends. Germline V gives CDR1 SGHTA, CDR2 FQGNSA. CDR3 in amino acids: CASSGGARRNYGYTF. The CDR3 bases that were read are TGTGCCAGCAGCGGGGGGGCGCGAAGAAACTATGGC. Full variable domain (outside the CDR3, taken from reference TRBV7-2 and TRBJ1-2): GAGVSQSPSNKVTEKGKDVELRCDPISGHTALYWYRQSLGQGLEFLIYFQGNSAPDKSGLPSDRFSAERTGGSVSTLTIQRTQQEDSAVYLCASSGGARRNYGYTFGSGTRLTVV.

To note about this clone: The CDR3 end falls 3 residues outside the read, so it is completed with the germline J gene. V is TRBV6-1 and J is TRBJ2-4; possibly TRBD1 for D (6 bases). There are 15 residues in the CDR3. V was shortened by 4 bases and J by 3 bases, with 13 bases between the two germline ends. Germline values: CDR1 MNHNS, CDR2 SASEGT. This chain's CDR3 is CASSAHTGSKNIQYF. The part of the CDR3 DNA that was read is TGTGCCAGCAGTGCCCACACAGGGAGCAAAAACATT.

Regarding this clone: With the read ending 3 residues before the CDR3 end, the germline J gene is used to fill in that end. The rearrangement uses TRBV5-4 and TRBJ2-4; 10 positions match TRBD1. The CDR3 consists of 15 residues. Germline loops: CDR1 SGHNT, CDR2 YYREEE (reference sequence). The trim removed 0 bases at V and 7 bases at J, leaving 4 bases unmatched. Here the CDR3 reads CASSLGTGGLNIQYF. The covered CDR3 bases are TGTGCCAGCAGCTTGGGGACAGGGGGTCTGAACATT.

For this clone: The read terminates 3 residues ahead of where the CDR3 ends, so the germline J gene completes it. V usage is TRBV12-3 or TRBV12-4 and J usage is TRBJ1-2, with D perhaps TRBD1 (6 bases). This CDR3 spans 14 amino acids. Trimming left V 8 bases short and J 1 base short, with 14 bases between. The sequenced part of the CDR3 DNA is TGTGCCAGCTGTAGGGCAGGGGTTAACTATGGC. As protein: CASCRAGVNYG. The CDR3, in full, reads CASCRAGVNYGYTF.

Of note for this clone: The DNA ends 3 residues before the CDR3 does, and the rest of the CDR3 is filled in from the germline J gene. The rearrangement links TRBV15 to TRBJ2-3; perhaps TRBD1 as D (6 bases). The CDR3 runs to 13 residues. The germline CDR1 and CDR2 sequences are LNHNV and YYDKDF (reference sequence). V shed 8 bases and J shed 3 bases, with 12 bases lying between them. The CDR3 sequence is CATARGGTDTQYF. CDR3 bases read: TGTGCCACCGCTCGAGGGGGAACAGATACG.

Regarding this clone: The CDR3 end falls 3 residues outside the read, so it is completed with the germline J gene. The sample holds other DNA sequences that translate to the same CDR3. V gene TRBV7-3 combines with J gene TRBJ1-1; no clear D gene. The CDR3 loop spans 16 amino acids. V was clipped by 5 bases and J by 7 bases, with 23 bases between them. Germline V gives CDR1 SGHTA, CDR2 FQGTGA. The CDR3 sequence: CASSATRTSSLDEAFF. The CDR3 DNA, read in part, is TGTGCCAGCAGCGCAACCCGGACTAGCTCCTTAGATGAA.

On this clone itself: The CDR3 extends 3 residues past the end of the read, so its final part is completed from the germline J gene. V and J are TRBV5-4 and TRBJ2-3, with a possible D match to TRBD1 (6 bases). CDR1 is SGHNT, CDR2 YYREEE, per germline (reference sequence). The CDR3 is 14 amino acids. The DNA read from the CDR3 is TGTGCCAGCAGATCAGACAGGTACCAAGAGACG. This translates into CASRSDRYQET. The entire CDR3 reads CASRSDRYQETQYF.